Below, 32 T cell receptor beta chains from the same sample are listed, as sequenced in a study of OX40 agonist ivuxolimab in advanced cancers. Only in-frame clones appear in the TCRdb table, and some are missing; sequencing was by immunoSEQ multiplex PCR. Here the sample spans some 83,000 clones, roughly 90% being singletons. The sequencing here drew on CD4+ or CD8+ T cells sorted from blood, taken in a trial of the OX40 agonist ivuxolimab. These receptors all stem from an adult with an advanced solid tumor such as melanoma, head and neck, liver or kidney cancer.

This chain joins TRBV15 and TRBJ2-1; D call uncertain. V was trimmed by 0 bases and J by 4 bases, leaving 13 bases between them. CDR1 and CDR2 from the germline V gene are LNHNV and YYDKDF (reference sequence). The CDR3 extends over 16 amino acids. The CDR3 DNA is TGTGCCACCAGCAGAGAGCTAGATTTAGGGTACAATGAGCAGTTCTTC. Translating gives CATSRELDLGYNEQFF.

This sequence joins TRBV14 and TRBJ2-7; 8 bases are a match to TRBD2. This CDR3 comprises 13 residues. Germline trimming cut 4 bases from V and 6 bases from J; bases unmatched to any gene: 5. CDR1 is SGHDN and CDR2 is FVKESK in the germline V gene. The CDR3 nucleotides are TGTGCCAGCAGCCTGACTAGCGAAAGCGAGCAGTACTTC. This translates into CASSLTSESEQYF. Variable domain in full (rest from reference TRBV14 and TRBJ2-7): EAGVTQFPSHSVIEKGQTVTLRCDPISGHDNLYWYRRVMGKEIKFLLHFVKESKQDESGMPNNRFLAERTGGTYSTLKVQPAELEDSGVYFCASSLTSESEQYFGPGTRLTVT.

This clone was recorded only once. The chain is built from TRBV19 and TRBJ1-1; 9 bases fit TRBD1. The CDR3 length is 16 residues. CDR1 is LNHDA, CDR2 SQIVND, per germline (reference sequence). V dropped 5 bases and J dropped 4; count of bases not matched to a gene: 11. The CDR3 loop reads CASSAHPGQGPTEAFF. The CDR3 DNA reads as TGTGCCAGTAGTGCCCACCCGGGACAGGGACCCACTGAAGCTTTCTTT.

The chain joins TRBV25-1 to TRBJ2-2; TRBD1 or TRBD2 may be the D gene (5 bases each). The germline CDR1 and CDR2 sequences are MGHDK and SYGVNS. Trimming stripped 7 bases from V and 5 bases from J, with 23 bases between. This CDR3 contains 17 residues. DNA of the CDR3: TGTGCCAGCACCGAAAGGTTACCGGGACCGAGGACCGGGGAGCTGTTTTTT. Residues: CASTERLPGPRTGELFF.

The rearrangement links TRBV4-2 to TRBJ1-1; 9 bases line up with TRBD1. V dropped 4 bases and J dropped 4; count of bases not matched to a gene: 10. In germline, CDR1 is LGHNA, CDR2 YNFKEQ. The CDR3 is made up of 16 amino acids. The CDR3, as DNA: TGTGCCAGCAGCCTTCGGACAGGGGAAGGGGGCACTGAAGCTTTCTTT. This gives the protein CASSLRTGEGGTEAFF.

V and J are TRBV7-9 and TRBJ2-5, with TRBD2 identical over 11 bases. The trim removed 4 bases at V and 5 bases at J, leaving 3 bases unmatched. Germline values: CDR1 SEHNR, CDR2 FQNEAQ (reference sequence). The CDR3 runs 14 residues. CDR3 region: CASSWTSGPETQYF. CDR3 nucleotide sequence: TGTGCCAGCAGCTGGACTAGCGGGCCCGAGACCCAGTACTTC.

The chain recombines TRBV5-6 with TRBJ2-3; weak D call: TRBD1 (6 bases). The CDR3 has 13 residues. Germline CDR1 reads SGHDT; CDR2 reads YYEEEE. V was clipped by 5 bases and J by 3 bases, with 10 bases between them. Written as DNA, the CDR3 is TGTGCCAGCAGGGGGGCTGGTACAGATACGCAGTATTTT. Protein: CASRGAGTDTQYF.

The chain recombines TRBV7-2 with TRBJ2-5, with 7 bases fitting TRBD1. The V segment lost 7 bases and the J segment 1 base; nucleotides outside the gene matches: 9. From germline, CDR1 is SGHTA and CDR2 FQGNSA. The CDR3 has 15 residues. Here the CDR3 reads CASTHVTGRQETQYF. The CDR3 nucleotides read TGTGCCAGCACTCACGTGACAGGGCGCCAAGAGACCCAGTACTTC.

The J gene is TRBJ2-7, the V gene TRBV6-1; 8 bases agree with TRBD1. V dropped 4 bases and J dropped 4; count of bases not matched to a gene: 12. CDR3 length: 16 residues. Germline V lookup: CDR1 MNHNS, CDR2 SASEGT. DNA for the CDR3: TGTGCCAGCAGTGTGGACTTGCAGGGGGCTAAGTACGAGCAGTACTTC. Translation gives CASSVDLQGAKYEQYF.

This sequence joins TRBV11-3 and TRBJ2-1; 9 positions match TRBD2. After removal of 1 base from V and 5 bases from J, the junction contained 6 bases not matched to a gene. CDR1 is SGHNT, CDR2 YENEEA, per germline. The CDR3 length is 16 residues. The CDR3 DNA reads as TGTGCCAGCAGCTTAGCCCCTGCGGGAGGGCACAATGAGCAGTTCTTC. It translates to CASSLAPAGGHNEQFF.

The rearrangement uses TRBV6-6 and TRBJ2-7; no definite D call. The CDR3 consists of 14 residues. The germline CDR1 and CDR2 sequences are MNHNY and SVGAGI (reference sequence). V gave up 7 bases and J gave up 2 bases, with 15 bases separating them. The CDR3 DNA follows: TGTGCCAGCAAAATTACGGGTCTCGCCTACGAGCAGTACTTC. Its translation is CASKITGLAYEQYF.

This chain joins TRBV6-1 and TRBJ2-3; the D gene is possibly TRBD1 (7 bases). Per the germline V gene, CDR1 is MNHNS and CDR2 is SASEGT. The CDR3 has 19 amino acids. V was cut by 4 bases and J by 3 bases, with 26 bases left in between. The CDR3: CASSVAWRSKAGGTDTQYF. The CDR3 DNA follows: TGTGCCAGCAGTGTAGCGTGGAGGTCCAAGGCAGGGGGGACAGATACGCAGTATTTT.

The chain combines TRBV5-4 with TRBJ2-3; TRBD2 aligns across 14 bases. The trim removed 5 bases at V and 4 bases at J, leaving 6 bases unmatched. Germline V gives CDR1 SGHNT, CDR2 YYREEE (reference sequence). The CDR3 sequence is 16 residues long. The CDR3 nucleotides read TGTGCCAGCAGAAAGGGACTAGCGGGAGACTCAGATACGCAGTATTTT. This codes for CASRKGLAGDSDTQYF.

This chain connects TRBV5-1 to TRBJ1-1; D uncertain. V lost 0 bases and J lost 4, with 10 bases in between. Germline V gives CDR1 SGHRS, CDR2 YFSETQ. This CDR3 has 14 amino acids. CDR3 coding DNA: TGCGCCAGCAGCTTGGGCCTCAGTAGCACTGAAGCTTTCTTT. Translated: CASSLGLSSTEAFF.

With regard to this clone: The same CDR3 also results from other DNA sequences found in this sample. The chain uses TRBV9 and TRBJ2-1; D uncertain. Trimming left V 0 bases short and J 9 bases short, with 7 bases between. Germline loops: CDR1 SGDLS, CDR2 YYNGEE. The CDR3 has 12 amino acids. The CDR3 sequence is CASSVVGGEQFF. The CDR3, as DNA: TGTGCCAGCAGCGTAGTGGGCGGTGAGCAGTTCTTC.

This clone was picked up a small number of times. The rearrangement uses TRBV19 and TRBJ1-4; D unresolved. The CDR3 has 13 amino acids. Per germline, CDR1 LNHDA and CDR2 SQIVND (reference sequence). Trimming took off 9 bases at V and 2 bases at J, with 10 bases between the two ends. CDR3: CASRTLTNEKLFF. Here the CDR3 DNA reads TGTGCCAGCCGGACCTTGACTAATGAAAAACTGTTTTTT.

The genes are TRBV5-4 and TRBJ1-1; 12 nucleotides match TRBD1. The germline V gene encodes CDR1 SGHNT and CDR2 YYREEE (reference sequence). The CDR3 length is 18 residues. The trim removed 4 bases at V and 0 bases at J, leaving 10 bases unmatched. As DNA, the CDR3 is TGTGCCAGCAGCCATGTTCCGGGACAGGGGGCCATGAACACTGAAGCTTTCTTT. This codes for CASSHVPGQGAMNTEAFF.

In its sample, this clone was seen once. This chain connects TRBV19 to TRBJ2-3, with D perhaps being TRBD1 or TRBD2 (6 bases each). Per germline, CDR1 LNHDA and CDR2 SQIVND (reference sequence). The V end was cut by 1 base, the J end by 1 base, with 9 bases between. The CDR3 extends over 15 amino acids. The CDR3 loop reads CASSIGGAGTDTQYF. In DNA, the CDR3 is TGTGCCAGTAGTATAGGGGGGGCTGGCACAGATACGCAGTATTTT. The full variable domain, its missing parts supplied by reference TRBV19 and TRBJ2-3, is DGGITQSPKYLFRKEGQNVTLSCEQNLNHDAMYWYRQDPGQGLRLIYYSQIVNDFQKGDIAEGYSVSREKKESFPLTVTSAQKNPTAFYLCASSIGGAGTDTQYFGPGTRLTVL.

The chain couples TRBV4-1 to TRBJ2-1, with 9 bases lining up with TRBD2. Trimming took 3 bases from V and 4 from J; bases not matched to a gene: 10. The germline V gene encodes CDR1 MGHRA and CDR2 YSYEKL. CDR3 length: 17 residues. In DNA form, the CDR3 reads TGCGCCAGCAGCCAGGTCATAGCGGGAGTCAGATACAATGAGCAGTTCTTC. Its protein is CASSQVIAGVRYNEQFF.

The chain uses TRBV18 and TRBJ1-5, with no clear D. This CDR3 contains 13 residues. Trimming left V 3 bases short and J 7 bases short, with 10 bases between. Germline CDR1 is KGHSH and CDR2 is LQKENI. CDR3 region: CASSPGYPQPQHF. In DNA form, the CDR3 reads TGTGCCAGCTCACCGGGGTACCCCCAGCCCCAGCATTTT. Combining the CDR3 with reference TRBV18 and TRBJ1-5 gives the whole variable domain NAGVMQNPRHLVRRRGQEARLRCSPMKGHSHVYWYRQLPEEGLKFMVYLQKENIIDESGMPKERFSAEFPKEGPSILRIQQVVRGDSAAYFCASSPGYPQPQHFGDGTRLSIL.

The CDR3 DNA sequence: TGTGCCAGCAGTAGGACAGGGGGTGACGAGCAGTACTTC. It yields the protein CASSRTGGDEQYF. V gene TRBV6-1 combines with J gene TRBJ2-7, with 10 bases that match TRBD1. Trimming removed 5 bases from V and 5 bases from J; junction bases left unmatched: 3. CDR1 and CDR2 from the germline V gene are MNHNS and SASEGT. The CDR3 runs 13 residues.

This chain joins TRBV6-5 and TRBJ2-2; 8 bases agree with TRBD1. Germline loops: CDR1 MNHEY, CDR2 SVGAGI. Trimming cost V 5 bases and J 5 bases; bases outside gene matches: 7. The CDR3 is 15 residues long. This CDR3 reads CASSPDRGWTGELFF. The CDR3 DNA is TGTGCCAGCAGTCCAGACAGGGGTTGGACCGGGGAGCTGTTTTTT.

The gene calls are TRBV5-4 and TRBJ2-1; possibly TRBD2 for D (5 bases). The V end was cut by 1 base, the J end by 4 bases, with 12 bases between. Germline CDR1 SGHNT, CDR2 YYREEE (reference sequence). This CDR3 is 15 amino acids long. The CDR3, as DNA: TGTGCCAGCAGCTTGAACCTCGACTATTACAATGAGCAGTTCTTC. Protein: CASSLNLDYYNEQFF.

The genes are TRBV5-1 and TRBJ2-3, with 10 bases lining up with TRBD2. The germline V gene encodes CDR1 SGHRS and CDR2 YFSETQ. Trimming cost V 1 base and J 5 bases; bases outside gene matches: 4. CDR3 size: 15 residues. CDR3 DNA: TGCGCCAGCAGCTTGTCTAGCGGGAGTCAAGATACGCAGTATTTT. Translation: CASSLSSGSQDTQYF.

The chain is built from TRBV28 and TRBJ2-1; no definite D call. The length of the CDR3 is 12 residues. Deletions cut 10 bases from V and 5 bases from J, with 12 bases between. CDR1 and CDR2 (germline): MDHEN, SYDVKM. This CDR3 reads CATLGWDNEQFF. In DNA form, the CDR3 reads TGTGCCACCCTTGGGTGGGACAATGAGCAGTTCTTC.

The chain is built from TRBV6-6 and TRBJ2-2; D may be TRBD1 or TRBD2 (6 bases each). The CDR3 has 16 residues. CDR1 is MNHNY and CDR2 is SVGAGI in the germline V gene (reference sequence). Trimming cost V 3 bases and J 4 bases, with 15 bases left between them. The CDR3 loop is CASSYGGGLSTGELFF. CDR3 nucleotides: TGTGCCAGCAGTTATGGAGGGGGTTTGAGCACCGGGGAGCTGTTTTTT.

The chain joins TRBV4-2 to TRBJ2-2; 7 positions match TRBD2. The CDR3 consists of 17 residues. With V trimmed by 4 bases and J by 7 bases, 15 bases remained unmatched. CDR1 LGHNA and CDR2 YNFKEQ come from the germline V gene. This CDR3 reads CASSRIGLAEARGELFF. The CDR3 DNA follows: TGTGCCAGCAGCCGGATAGGGCTAGCGGAGGCCCGCGGGGAGCTGTTTTTT.

The V call is TRBV7-2, the J call TRBJ2-1, with TRBD2 matching 10 bases. The ends lost 5 bases at V and 4 bases at J; junction bases unmatched: 5. Germline-derived CDR1 and CDR2 are SGHTA and FQGNSA. The CDR3 length is 15 residues. In nucleotides, the CDR3 is TGTGCCAGCAGCCCATTAGCGGGAGGTTACAATGAGCAGTTCTTC. This translates into CASSPLAGGYNEQFF.

V gene TRBV28 combines with J gene TRBJ1-2; 10 nucleotides line up with TRBD1. V was clipped by 7 bases and J by 8 bases; unmatched bases: 7. The CDR3 spans 13 residues. CDR1 and CDR2 from the germline V gene are MDHEN and SYDVKM. The CDR3 is CASTQGQGFGYTF. The CDR3, as DNA: TGTGCCAGCACCCAGGGACAGGGGTTCGGCTACACCTTC.

Here the CDR3 reads CASSLALLNYEQYF. As DNA, the CDR3 is TGTGCCAGCAGCTTAGCCCTCCTCAACTACGAGCAGTACTTC. This chain links TRBV7-2 with TRBJ2-7; the D is unclear. From germline, CDR1 is SGHTA and CDR2 FQGNSA. Trimming shortened V by 0 bases and J by 3 bases, and 9 bases separated the two germline ends. The CDR3 is 14 residues long.

The genes are TRBV6-6 and TRBJ2-2, with 7 bases identical to TRBD2. The germline V gene encodes CDR1 MNHNY and CDR2 SVGAGI (reference sequence). This CDR3 is 16 amino acids long. V dropped 2 bases and J dropped 0; count of bases not matched to a gene: 3. The CDR3: CASSYPLAANTGELFF. Written as DNA, the CDR3 is TGTGCCAGCAGTTACCCGCTAGCGGCGAACACCGGGGAGCTGTTTTTT.

The chain employs TRBV12-5 and TRBJ2-1, with 12 bases matching TRBD2. The germline V gene has CDR1 LGHNT and CDR2 FRNRAP. The trim removed 0 bases at V and 9 bases at J, leaving 6 bases unmatched. There are 16 residues in the CDR3. This chain's CDR3 is CASGLVTSGRLSEQFF. The DNA for the CDR3 is TGTGCTAGTGGTTTGGTAACTAGCGGGAGGCTTAGTGAGCAGTTCTTC.